The rows below give T cell receptor beta chains drawn from one sample of a study of radiotherapy plus CTLA-4 blockade in lung cancer. Only in-frame clones appear in the TCRdb table, and some are missing; sequencing was by immunoSEQ multiplex PCR. This sample carries some 73,000 clones, 78% of them seen once, and the ten largest clones take over 20%. The sequencing used peripheral blood, collected from a patient treated with radiotherapy plus ipilimumab. Receptor source: a human donor with non-small cell lung cancer whose response to radiotherapy plus ipilimumab could not be evaluated. Some clones in this sample may be carry-over from other donors' samples. Both conserved end residues are part of each CDR3. Fields, in order: CDR3 protein, J gene, V gene.

CASSDGGGIQETQYF | TRBJ2-5 | TRBV5-1
CASSQAGTANYGYTF | TRBJ1-2 | TRBV4-3
CASSFPSPLHF | TRBJ1-6 | TRBV6-5
CASSYVAGRSEAFF | TRBJ1-1 | TRBV6-6
CASRSAGANVLTF | TRBJ2-6 | TRBV28
CASSLSGTGGTGELFF | TRBJ2-2 | TRBV5-4
CASSLAGGQGASSYEQYF | TRBJ2-7 | TRBV27
CASSQDFEGSYNEQFF | TRBJ2-1 | TRBV4-2
CASSIVRGDRATEQYF | TRBJ2-7 | TRBV19
CASSVGGRGRDGNTIYF | TRBJ1-3 | TRBV9
CASSLTGQRLEEKLFF | TRBJ1-4 | TRBV7-2
CASSVVDRKNTEAFF | TRBJ1-1 | TRBV9
CASSRRAQGYTF | TRBJ1-2 | TRBV6-5
CSVLAGGRATDTQYF | TRBJ2-3 | TRBV29-1
CASSQTFSNQPQHF | TRBJ1-5 | TRBV6-6
CRVGGLGGYTF | TRBJ1-2 | TRBV20-1
CASEGGDTEAFF | TRBJ1-1 | TRBV28
CASSLGQGRGSYTF | TRBJ1-2 | TRBV18
CASSQRLASYGYTF | TRBJ1-2 | TRBV4-1
CASSPRGGDYGYTF | TRBJ1-2 | TRBV11-2
CASSEGQAYEQYF | TRBJ2-7 | TRBV6-1
CSVFTSGGGETQYF | TRBJ2-5 | TRBV29-1
CASSTPPGGLNSNQPQHF | TRBJ1-5 | TRBV19
CASSSPGISAFF | TRBJ1-1 | TRBV6-5
CASSPSTGFSGNTIYF | TRBJ1-3 | TRBV18
CATKERGPNTEAFF | TRBJ1-1 | TRBV19
CASSVESGGETQYF | TRBJ2-5 | TRBV9
CASSDPSGGNEQFF | TRBJ2-1 | TRBV9
CASRGWQGGSPLHF | TRBJ1-6 | TRBV28
CASSEYRPGDGNTIYF | TRBJ1-3 | TRBV6-1
CASSSGQGYYEQYF | TRBJ2-7 | TRBV27
CASSLVLSSYNEQFF | TRBJ2-1 | TRBV7-6
CASSLRQGTNTGELFF | TRBJ2-2 | TRBV9
CASSLEGGSDGYTF | TRBJ1-2 | TRBV5-6
CASSVSGQLETQYF | TRBJ2-5 | TRBV7-2
CASSPDRGLYEQYF | TRBJ2-7 | TRBV5-1
CASSGWDRGLNYGYTF | TRBJ1-2 | TRBV6-1
CASSVRSWELFF | TRBJ2-2 | TRBV2